These 5 T cell receptor beta chains came from one sample sequenced in a study of response to subunit inactivated influenza vaccine. TCRdb reprocessed the RT-PCR reads via MiXCR and lists one record per CDR3 protein. Of around 470,000 distinct CDR3 sequences listed, about 7.2% are singletons. The specimen was PBMCs from blood, collected 23 months after vaccination. The source of these receptors is a man aged 50 to 69 who received an inactivated influenza vaccine.

The chain joins TRBV6-1 to TRBJ2-7; 11 bases agree with TRBD2. Trimming cost V 8 bases and J 3 bases; bases outside gene matches: 9. Germline values: CDR1 MNHNS, CDR2 SASEGT. The CDR3 totals 15 residues. The DNA of the CDR3 is TGTGCCAGCGCCCACTCGGGGACTAGCGGCTACGAGCAGTACTTC. It encodes CASAHSGTSGYEQYF.

This clonotype was counted a few times. The chain is built from TRBV7-2 and TRBJ2-2; D is undetermined. The CDR3 consists of 15 residues. The germline V gene encodes CDR1 SGHTA and CDR2 FQGNSA. Deletions cut 6 bases from V and 0 bases from J, with 11 bases between. This chain's CDR3 is CASSVGRANTGELFF. The CDR3 DNA sequence: TGTGCCAGCAGTGTCGGAAGGGCGAACACCGGGGAGCTGTTTTTT.

This clonotype has at least ten counts. V is TRBV7-9 and J is TRBJ2-7; D uncertain. The CDR3 contains 16 residues. Trimming shortened V by 4 bases and J by 0 bases, and 16 bases separated the two germline ends. CDR1 and CDR2 from the germline V gene are SEHNR and FQNEAQ (reference sequence). The CDR3 protein is CASSSLDGSSSYEQYF. CDR3 nucleotides: TGTGCCAGCAGCTCGCTGGACGGCTCCAGCTCCTACGAGCAGTACTTC.

This clonotype occurred many times. The chain combines TRBV7-2 with TRBJ2-7; TRBD1 matches 9 bases. After removal of 5 bases from V and 5 bases from J, the junction contained 4 bases not matched to a gene. Looked up from germline, CDR1 is SGHTA and CDR2 is FQGNSA. The CDR3 totals 13 residues. CDR3 nucleotides: TGTGCCAGCAGCGGACAGGGGCGGAACGAGCAGTACTTC. This encodes CASSGQGRNEQYF.

This clonotype was observed a few times. The chain employs TRBV18 and TRBJ1-1, with D tentatively TRBD1 (6 bases). The germline CDR1 and CDR2 sequences are KGHSH and LQKENI. The CDR3 is 13 residues long. Between the trimmed V and J ends, which lost 2 bases and 10 bases, there was a span of 14 bases. The CDR3 spells CASSPNPADRAFF. The CDR3 coding sequence is TGTGCCAGCTCACCAAATCCGGCGGACAGAGCTTTCTTT.